This entry lists 13 T cell receptor beta chains sequenced from one sample in a study of T cell responses to AZD1222 COVID-19 vaccine. Sequenced by immunoSEQ multiplex PCR; TCRdb stores in-frame clones only, minus some. The profile shows about 160,000 clones, 75% to 95% of them singletons. The sequences come from peripheral blood, collected on day 0 of AZD1222 vaccination. The receptors come from an adult in good health.

This chain links TRBV6-5 with TRBJ1-2; maybe TRBD1 (6 bases). This CDR3 comprises 14 residues. Per germline, CDR1 MNHEY and CDR2 SVGAGI. Trimming took 6 bases from V and 2 from J, leaving 13 bases between them. DNA for the CDR3: TGTGCCAGCAGGGGGGGGGCGCCGAACTATGGCTACACCTTC. Translating it yields CASRGGAPNYGYTF.

The V gene is TRBV29-1, the J gene TRBJ1-1; D is undetermined. Trimming shortened V by 7 bases and J by 4 bases, and 13 bases separated the two germline ends. Germline V CDR1 and CDR2: SQVTM, ANQGSEA. This CDR3 is 12 amino acids long. The CDR3 DNA is TGCAGCGGCACGACCCCGGTCACTGAAGCTTTCTTT. Translating gives CSGTTPVTEAFF.

This clone was observed a handful of times. V and J are TRBV21-1 and TRBJ2-1; whether TRBD1, the table's D call, matches the DNA was not checked. TRBV21-1 is shown as a pseudogene. This CDR3 spans 15 amino acids. CDR3 region: CASSTVSQGRDEQFF. CDR3 nucleotide sequence: TGTGCCAGCAGCACAGTCTCACAGGGGCGCGATGAGCAGTTCTTC.

The chain couples TRBV19 to TRBJ1-1; 9 nucleotides line up with TRBD1. CDR1 LNHDA and CDR2 SQIVND come from the germline V gene (reference sequence). The CDR3 runs to 13 residues. The V gene end was trimmed by 7 bases and the J gene end by 10 bases; junction bases not matched to a gene: 10. The CDR3 nucleotides are TGTGCCAGTAATGAACGGCCGGACAGGGGAGCTTTCTTT. Residues: CASNERPDRGAFF.

The J gene is TRBJ2-1, the V gene TRBV5-1; TRBD2 is a possible D gene (6 bases). CDR3 length: 16 amino acids. Germline-derived CDR1 and CDR2 are SGHRS and YFSETQ. Trimming stripped 0 bases from V and 4 bases from J, with 14 bases between. The CDR3 spells CASSLVIGTDYNEQFF. Here the CDR3 DNA reads TGCGCCAGCAGCTTGGTGATAGGGACTGATTACAATGAGCAGTTCTTC.

The CDR3 reads CASSQDQDREFHNEQFF. Written as DNA, the CDR3 is TGTGCCAGCAGCCAAGATCAGGACAGGGAGTTCCACAATGAGCAGTTCTTC. The chain links TRBV3-1 (or the pseudogene TRBV3-2) to TRBJ2-1; 8 nucleotides line up with TRBD1. Per germline, CDR1 LGHDT and CDR2 YNNKEL (reference sequence). Trimming took 0 bases from V and 5 from J; bases not matched to a gene: 9. This CDR3 comprises 17 residues.

V usage is TRBV12-3 or TRBV12-4 and J usage is TRBJ1-2; D call uncertain. CDR3 length: 13 amino acids. V was clipped by 0 bases and J by 7 bases, with 9 bases between them. CDR3 region: CASSLAQAAGYTF. The CDR3 nucleotides are TGTGCCAGCAGTTTAGCCCAGGCCGCTGGCTACACCTTC.

This sequence joins TRBV9 and TRBJ2-2; either TRBD1 or TRBD2 may supply D (6 bases each). CDR1 and CDR2 (germline): SGDLS, YYNGEE. The CDR3 totals 16 residues. V was pared by 2 bases and J by 3 bases, with 14 bases between. Here the CDR3 reads CASSVPSGADTGELFF. The CDR3 DNA follows: TGTGCCAGCAGCGTTCCTTCGGGGGCGGACACCGGGGAGCTGTTTTTT. Supplemented by reference TRBV9 and TRBJ2-2, the full variable domain reads DSGVTQTPKHLITATGQRVTLRCSPRSGDLSVYWYQQSLDQGLQFLIQYYNGEERAKGNILERFSAQQFPDLHSELNLSSLELGDSALYFCASSVPSGADTGELFFGEGSRLTVL.

The V and J genes are TRBV29-1 and TRBJ1-6; 10 bases are a match to TRBD1. CDR3 size: 15 residues. Germline CDR1 reads SQVTM; CDR2 reads ANQGSEA. V lost 5 bases, J lost 7 bases, and 8 bases stayed unmatched. In DNA, the CDR3 is TGCAGCGTTCGGGACAGGGGTTCCGGCAATTCACCCCTCCACTTT. Translation: CSVRDRGSGNSPLHF.

To note about this clone: This sample includes further DNA sequences coding for the same CDR3. The rearrangement uses TRBV9 and TRBJ1-5; maybe TRBD1 (5 bases). In germline, CDR1 is SGDLS, CDR2 YYNGEE. The CDR3 spans 15 residues. The V end was cut by 0 bases, the J end by 7 bases, with 14 bases between. CDR3 residues: CASSVGQGSNQPQHF. DNA for the CDR3: TGTGCCAGCAGCGTAGGGCAGGGTAGTAACCAGCCCCAGCATTTT.

The J gene is TRBJ2-3, the V gene TRBV6-5; 12 nucleotides align to TRBD2. Germline trimming cut 5 bases from V and 1 base from J; bases unmatched to any gene: 1. This CDR3 has 15 amino acids. Looked up from germline, CDR1 is MNHEY and CDR2 is SVGAGI. CDR3 sequence reads: CASSRLAGGTDTQYF. CDR3 sequence (DNA): TGTGCCAGCAGTCGACTAGCGGGGGGCACAGATACGCAGTATTTT.

This sequence joins TRBV20-1 and TRBJ2-3; the D gene could be TRBD1 or TRBD2 (6 bases each). The CDR3 loop spans 13 amino acids. V was cut by 5 bases and J by 3 bases, with 12 bases left in between. The V gene's germline CDR1 is DFQATT and CDR2 SNEGSKA (reference sequence). CDR3 residues: CSARGGPTDTQYF. The CDR3 nucleotides read TGCAGTGCTCGTGGGGGGCCGACAGATACGCAGTATTTT.

The chain is built from TRBV2 and TRBJ1-2; 7 positions agree with TRBD1. V lost 11 bases, J lost 0 bases, and 6 bases stayed unmatched. Germline V gene data show CDR1 as SNHLY and CDR2 as FYNNEI. This CDR3 region has 13 residues. The CDR3 loop reads CAGKGQTNYGYTF. CDR3 in DNA: TGTGCCGGCAAGGGACAGACTAACTATGGCTACACCTTC.